The 21 T cell receptor beta chains given below trace back to one sample, sequenced in a study of CD4 and CD8 cells across lung adenocarcinoma regions. TCRdb re-analysed the PCR reads in MiXCR, keeping a single row per CDR3 protein. The table shows 13,000 or so distinct CDR3 sequences, with about 50% occurring only once. Material for sequencing was CD8+ T cells from the margin of a lung tumor. The receptors stem from a male donor with lung adenocarcinoma. The CD4 and CD8 labels of this study may be unreliable.

This clonotype turned up a few times. The V gene is TRBV18, the J gene TRBJ2-1, with TRBD1 as a possible D gene (6 bases). Trimming cost V 2 bases and J 4 bases, with 12 bases left between them. The CDR3 loop spans 15 amino acids. CDR1 KGHSH and CDR2 LQKENI come from the germline V gene. The CDR3 DNA reads as TGTGCCAGCTCACCATTCAGGGACACGTACAATGAGCAGTTCTTC. Translation: CASSPFRDTYNEQFF.

This clonotype was detected ten times or more. The chain has TRBV7-2 and TRBJ1-1; D remains ambiguous. Germline V gene sequence: CDR1 SGHTA, CDR2 FQGNSA. There are 12 residues in the CDR3. V shed 0 bases and J shed 3 bases, with 2 bases lying between them. The CDR3, as DNA: TGTGCCAGCAGCTTAGCTTACACTGAAGCTTTCTTT. Its protein product is CASSLAYTEAFF.

This clonotype was counted many times. V usage is TRBV6-1 and J usage is TRBJ2-5; no definite D call. V gave up 3 bases and J gave up 7 bases, with 9 bases separating them. The CDR3 is 12 amino acids. CDR1 and CDR2 from the germline V gene are MNHNS and SASEGT. This chain's CDR3 is CASSDDIGTQYF. The DNA for the CDR3 is TGTGCCAGCAGTGACGACATAGGGACCCAGTACTTC.

The chain carries TRBV5-1 and TRBJ2-2, with a possible D match to TRBD2 (6 bases). This CDR3 has 15 amino acids. Deletions cut 4 bases from V and 2 bases from J, with 12 bases between. The V gene's germline CDR1 is SGHRS and CDR2 YFSETQ. The CDR3 sequence is CASSPPGLNTGELFF. The CDR3, as DNA: TGCGCCAGCAGCCCCCCCGGACTAAACACCGGGGAGCTGTTTTTT.

In this sample, this clonotype is medium-sized. This chain joins TRBV27 and TRBJ2-1; 7 bases align to TRBD1. CDR3 length equals 13 residues. Germline V CDR1 and CDR2: MNHEY, SMNVEV (reference sequence). Trimming took 9 bases from V and 10 from J; bases not matched to a gene: 12. The CDR3 DNA is TGTGCCAGTAAAGGGGGCCCCTCCTACGAGCAGTTCTTC. Amino acid sequence: CASKGGPSYEQFF.

This clonotype was seen many times. The chain couples TRBV5-6 to TRBJ1-1; TRBD1 is a possible D gene (5 bases). Trimming stripped 6 bases from V and 4 bases from J, with 16 bases between. The CDR3 has 14 amino acids. The V gene's germline CDR1 is SGHDT and CDR2 YYEEEE. The CDR3, as DNA: TGTGCCAGCACCCTCCTTGGGGGAGTCACTGAAGCTTTCTTT. Its translation is CASTLLGGVTEAFF.

This chain connects TRBV10-2 to TRBJ2-3, with TRBD1 as a possible D gene (6 bases). Looked up from germline, CDR1 is WSHSY and CDR2 is SAAADI. This CDR3 comprises 13 residues. V lost 7 bases and J lost 2, with 10 bases in between. CDR3 region: CASTRTDTDTQYF. Here the CDR3 DNA reads TGCGCCAGCACTCGGACAGACACAGATACGCAGTATTTT.

This clonotype was picked up many times. This rearrangement joins TRBV6-1 to TRBJ2-2; the D is unclear. CDR3 length: 13 amino acids. Looked up from germline, CDR1 is MNHNS and CDR2 is SASEGT. Trimming shortened V by 4 bases and J by 2 bases, and 5 bases separated the two germline ends. This chain's CDR3 is CASSARNTGELFF. CDR3 nucleotides: TGTGCCAGCAGTGCCCGAAACACCGGGGAGCTGTTTTTT.

Ten or more counts support this clonotype. The rearrangement links TRBV6-1 to TRBJ2-1, with TRBD2 as a possible D gene (7 bases). Germline V gene data show CDR1 as MNHNS and CDR2 as SASEGT. This CDR3 has 17 residues. Between the trimmed V and J ends, which lost 2 bases and 1 base, there was a span of 15 bases. The CDR3 sequence is CASSEKRGGHSYNEQFF. Written as DNA, the CDR3 is TGTGCCAGCAGTGAAAAAAGGGGGGGACATTCCTACAATGAGCAGTTCTTC.

This clonotype was counted ten times or more. The V call is TRBV6-1, the J call TRBJ1-1, with a weak D call TRBD1 (5 bases). The V end lost 7 bases, the J end lost 6 bases, and 15 bases lay between the germline ends. This CDR3 is 13 amino acids long. Germline V gives CDR1 MNHNS, CDR2 SASEGT. This CDR3 is CASIPFVGAEAFF. In DNA, the CDR3 is TGTGCCAGCATCCCTTTTGTAGGGGCTGAAGCTTTCTTT.

This clonotype was observed a single time. Relative to the germline gene, one junction end is altered; a read error may explain this. This chain connects TRBV6-1 to TRBJ2-5; D tentatively fits TRBD1 or TRBD2 (5 bases each). Germline CDR1 MNHNS, CDR2 SASEGT. The CDR3 runs 14 residues. The CDR3 region is CASSPGWGQDTQYF. CDR3 coding DNA: TGTGCGAGCAGTCCGGGGTGGGGCCAAGATACGCAGTACTTC.

This clonotype showed up many times. V gene TRBV27 combines with J gene TRBJ1-1; D uncertain. The V end was cut by 3 bases, the J end by 4 bases, with 15 bases between. Per germline, CDR1 MNHEY and CDR2 SMNVEV (reference sequence). The CDR3 is made up of 15 amino acids. This CDR3 is CASSFVATAGTEAFF. For the CDR3, the DNA is TGTGCCAGCAGTTTTGTAGCCACGGCCGGCACTGAAGCTTTCTTT.

This chain connects TRBV6-2 or TRBV6-3 to TRBJ2-7; 9 bases map to TRBD2. V shed 7 bases, J shed 1 base, and the junction held 8 bases outside the gene matches. The germline CDR1 and CDR2 sequences are MNHEY and SVGEGT. The CDR3 contains 15 residues. CDR3 sequence: CASTNLAGRSYEQYF. The CDR3 DNA is TGTGCCAGCACCAATCTAGCGGGGAGGTCCTACGAGCAGTACTTC.

Written as DNA, the CDR3 is TGTGCCACACAGGGGAGCTCCTATAATTCACCCCTCCACTTT. This sequence encodes CATQGSSYNSPLHF. The V call is TRBV11-2, the J call TRBJ1-6; 7 bases are shared with TRBD1. The J segment lost 0 bases and the V segment lost 10 bases, leaving 3 bases of the junction unmatched. Germline lookup yields CDR1 SGHAT and CDR2 FQNNGV. CDR3 size: 14 residues.

This clonotype has a handful of counts. The genes are TRBV19 and TRBJ2-5; no definite D call. CDR3 length equals 13 residues. V was pared by 6 bases and J by 6 bases, with 14 bases between. CDR1 and CDR2 from the germline V gene are LNHDA and SQIVND (reference sequence). CDR3 DNA sequence: TGTGCCAGTAGCTCATCGGTCGGAAAGACCCAGTACTTC. It codes for CASSSSVGKTQYF. The full variable domain, its missing parts supplied by reference TRBV19 and TRBJ2-5, is DGGITQSPKYLFRKEGQNVTLSCEQNLNHDAMYWYRQDPGQGLRLIYYSQIVNDFQKGDIAEGYSVSREKKESFPLTVTSAQKNPTAFYLCASSSSVGKTQYFGPGTRLLVL.

By frequency in the sample, this clonotype is medium-sized (0.01 to 0.1%). V gene TRBV6-1 combines with J gene TRBJ2-1, with 9 positions matching TRBD2. Germline-derived CDR1 and CDR2 are MNHNS and SASEGT. The CDR3 consists of 15 residues. The ends lost 1 base at V and 8 bases at J; junction bases unmatched: 6. CDR3 region: CASSEVRTSVDEQFF. The CDR3 DNA reads TGTGCCAGCAGTGAAGTTAGGACTAGCGTTGATGAGCAGTTCTTC.

The table lists this clonotype with a few counts. The gene calls are TRBV4-3 and TRBJ2-6; 12 bases are a match to TRBD1. J lost 0 bases, V lost 5 bases, and 5 bases had no gene match. Germline CDR1 is LGHNA and CDR2 is YSLEER. The CDR3 covers 18 residues. For the CDR3, the DNA is TGCGCCAGCAGCTCCGGGACAGGGGGCTACTCTGGGGCCAACGTCCTGACTTTC. Protein sequence: CASSSGTGGYSGANVLTF.

V is TRBV7-3 and J is TRBJ1-2; unclear D gene. The germline V gene encodes CDR1 SGHTA and CDR2 FQGTGA. The CDR3 has 13 amino acids. V shed 1 base and J shed 2 bases, with 5 bases lying between them. CDR3 nucleotides: TGTGCCAGCAGCTTAAACGAGAACTATGGCTACACCTTC. This translates into CASSLNENYGYTF.

For this clonotype: One end of the junction fails to match germline, which may point to a read error. The gene calls are TRBV10-3 and TRBJ2-5, with D perhaps TRBD1 (6 bases). Germline CDR1 reads ENHRY; CDR2 reads SYGVKD. This CDR3 has 16 residues. This CDR3 reads CAIRDRRGLFQETQYF. The CDR3 coding sequence is TGTGCCATCAGGGATCGCAGGGGCCTCTTCCAAGAGACCCAGTACTTT.

This clonotype turned up a few times. This chain joins TRBV6-1 and TRBJ2-1, with TRBD2 identical over 12 bases. The last part of the DNA fits TRBJ2-5 better; the J call may be wrong. The CDR3 is 15 amino acids. Germline values: CDR1 MNHNS, CDR2 SASEGT. CDR3 amino acids: CASSTGTSGQETQYF. The CDR3 DNA reads TGTGCCAGCAGTACCGGGACTAGCGGGCAAGAGACCCAGTACTTC.

The genes are TRBV6-1 and TRBJ2-1, with 8 bases matching TRBD1. CDR3 length: 19 residues. The J segment lost 4 bases and the V segment lost 5 bases, leaving 19 bases of the junction unmatched. Germline V gene data show CDR1 as MNHNS and CDR2 as SASEGT. CDR3 sequence (DNA): TGTGCCAGCAGTCCAAAGGGTTATGGCCCGGACAGGGAATACAATGAGCAGTTCTTC. It specifies CASSPKGYGPDREYNEQFF.